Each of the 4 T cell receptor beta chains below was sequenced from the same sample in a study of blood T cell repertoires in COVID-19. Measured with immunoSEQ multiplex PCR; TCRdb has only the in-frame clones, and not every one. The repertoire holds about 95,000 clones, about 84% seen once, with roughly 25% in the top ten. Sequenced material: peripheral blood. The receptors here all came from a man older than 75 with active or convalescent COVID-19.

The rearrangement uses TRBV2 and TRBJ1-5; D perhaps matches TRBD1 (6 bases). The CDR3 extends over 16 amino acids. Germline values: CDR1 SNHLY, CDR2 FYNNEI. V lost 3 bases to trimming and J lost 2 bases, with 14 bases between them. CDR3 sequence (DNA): TGTGCCAGCAGTGACTACCTACAGGGTCGCAATCAGCCCCAGCATTTT. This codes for CASSDYLQGRNQPQHF.

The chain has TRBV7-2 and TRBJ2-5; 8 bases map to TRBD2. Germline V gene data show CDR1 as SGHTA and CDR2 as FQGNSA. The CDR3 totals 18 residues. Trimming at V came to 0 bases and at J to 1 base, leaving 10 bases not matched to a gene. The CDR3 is CASSLARVTSGTQETQYF. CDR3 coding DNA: TGTGCCAGCAGCTTAGCGCGGGTCACTAGCGGTACCCAAGAGACCCAGTACTTC.

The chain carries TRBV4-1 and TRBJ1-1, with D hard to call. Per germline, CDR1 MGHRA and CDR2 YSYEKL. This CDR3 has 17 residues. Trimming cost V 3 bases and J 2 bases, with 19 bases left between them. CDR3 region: CASSHLDLFNSNTEAFF. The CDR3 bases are TGCGCCAGCAGCCACCTCGATTTATTCAACTCAAACACTGAAGCTTTCTTT.

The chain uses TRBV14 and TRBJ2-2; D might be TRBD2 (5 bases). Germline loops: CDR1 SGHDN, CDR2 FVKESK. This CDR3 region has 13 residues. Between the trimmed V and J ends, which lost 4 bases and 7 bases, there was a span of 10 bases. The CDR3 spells CASSPRGHGELFF. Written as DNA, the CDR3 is TGTGCCAGCAGCCCGCGAGGGCACGGGGAGCTGTTTTTT.